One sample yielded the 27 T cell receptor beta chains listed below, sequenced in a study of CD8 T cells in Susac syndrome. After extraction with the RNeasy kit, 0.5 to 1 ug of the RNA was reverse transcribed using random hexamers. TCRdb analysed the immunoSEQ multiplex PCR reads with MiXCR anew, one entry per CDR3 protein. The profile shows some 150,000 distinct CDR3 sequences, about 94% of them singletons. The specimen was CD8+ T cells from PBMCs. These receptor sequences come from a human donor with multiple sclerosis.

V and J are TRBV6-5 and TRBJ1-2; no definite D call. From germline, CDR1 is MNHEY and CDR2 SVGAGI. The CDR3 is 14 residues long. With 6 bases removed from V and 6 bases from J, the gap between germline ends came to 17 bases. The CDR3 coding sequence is TGTGCCAGCAGCTCCTCAACTCCCGCCGATGGCTACACCTTC. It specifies CASSSSTPADGYTF.

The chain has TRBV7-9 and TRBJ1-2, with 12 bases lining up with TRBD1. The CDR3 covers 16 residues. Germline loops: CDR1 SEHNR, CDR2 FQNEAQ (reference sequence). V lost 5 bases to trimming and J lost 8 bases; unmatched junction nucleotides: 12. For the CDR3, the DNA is TGTGCCAGCAGCAGTAGCGGGACAGGGGGCTGGACGGGCTACACCTTC. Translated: CASSSSGTGGWTGYTF.

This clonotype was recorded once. CDR3 loop: CASSQRTERYGYTF. The DNA for the CDR3 is TGTGCCAGCAGCCAAAGGACAGAGCGCTATGGCTACACCTTC. This chain joins TRBV3-1 and TRBJ1-2, with D tentatively TRBD1 (6 bases). The CDR3 loop spans 14 amino acids. V was pared by 2 bases and J by 4 bases, with 11 bases between. Germline CDR1 and CDR2: LGHDT and YNNKEL (reference sequence). Supplemented by reference TRBV3-1 and TRBJ1-2, the full variable domain reads DTAVSQTPKYLVTQMGNDKSIKCEQNLGHDTMYWYKQDSKKFLKIMFSYNNKELIINETVPNRFSPKSPDKAHLNLHINSLELGDSAVYFCASSQRTERYGYTFGSGTRLTVV.

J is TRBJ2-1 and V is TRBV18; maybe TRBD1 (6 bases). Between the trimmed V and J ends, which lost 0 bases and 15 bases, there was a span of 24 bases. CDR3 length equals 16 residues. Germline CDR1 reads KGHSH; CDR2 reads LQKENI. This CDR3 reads CASSPPTVPSRGDPFF. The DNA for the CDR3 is TGTGCCAGCTCACCACCGACGGTTCCCTCCAGGGGCGATCCGTTCTTC.

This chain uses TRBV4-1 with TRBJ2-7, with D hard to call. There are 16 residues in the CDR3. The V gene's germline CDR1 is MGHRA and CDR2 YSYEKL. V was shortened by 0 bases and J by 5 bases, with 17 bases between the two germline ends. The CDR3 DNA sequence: TGCGCCAGCAGCCAAGAATACCGGGTCGGGCGCGACGAGCAGTACTTC. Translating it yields CASSQEYRVGRDEQYF.

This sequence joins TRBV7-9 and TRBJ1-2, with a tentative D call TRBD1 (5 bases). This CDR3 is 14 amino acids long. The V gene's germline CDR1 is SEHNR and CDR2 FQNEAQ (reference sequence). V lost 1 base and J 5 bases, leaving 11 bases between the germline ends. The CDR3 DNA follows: TGTGCCAGCAGCTTAGTGGGGGACGGGTATGGCTACACCTTC. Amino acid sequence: CASSLVGDGYGYTF.

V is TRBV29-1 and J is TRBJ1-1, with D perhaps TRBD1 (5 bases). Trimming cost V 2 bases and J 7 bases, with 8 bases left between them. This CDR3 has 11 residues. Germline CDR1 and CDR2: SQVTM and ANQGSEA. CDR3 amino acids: CSVERGSEAFF. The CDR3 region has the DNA TGCAGCGTTGAACGGGGCAGTGAAGCTTTCTTT.

The CDR3 reads CSARGLFRGPSYNEQFF. The CDR3 coding sequence is TGCAGTGCTAGAGGTCTCTTCCGGGGGCCCTCCTACAATGAGCAGTTCTTC. The V gene is TRBV20-1, the J gene TRBJ2-1; D possibly uses TRBD1 or TRBD2 (6 bases each). V lost 1 base and J 0 bases, leaving 16 bases between the germline ends. Germline assignment: CDR1 DFQATT and CDR2 SNEGSKA (reference sequence). The CDR3 contains 17 residues.

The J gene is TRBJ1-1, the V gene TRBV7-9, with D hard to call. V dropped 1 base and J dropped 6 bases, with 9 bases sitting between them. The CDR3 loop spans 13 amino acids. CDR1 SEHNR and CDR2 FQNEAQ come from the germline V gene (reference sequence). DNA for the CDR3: TGTGCCAGCAGCTTAGGGGGATTTGCTGAAGCTTTCTTT. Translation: CASSLGGFAEAFF.

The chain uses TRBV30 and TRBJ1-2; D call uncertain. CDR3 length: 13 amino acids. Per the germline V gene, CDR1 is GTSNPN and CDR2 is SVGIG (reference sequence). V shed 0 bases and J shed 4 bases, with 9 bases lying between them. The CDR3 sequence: CAWSVGRLYGYTF. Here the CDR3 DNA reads TGTGCCTGGAGTGTCGGCCGCCTCTATGGCTACACCTTC.

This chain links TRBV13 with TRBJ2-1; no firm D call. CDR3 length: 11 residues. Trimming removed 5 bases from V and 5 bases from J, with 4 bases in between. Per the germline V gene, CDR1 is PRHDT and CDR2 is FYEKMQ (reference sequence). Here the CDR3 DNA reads TGTGCCAGCAGCCAAGACAATGAGCAGTTCTTC. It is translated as CASSQDNEQFF.

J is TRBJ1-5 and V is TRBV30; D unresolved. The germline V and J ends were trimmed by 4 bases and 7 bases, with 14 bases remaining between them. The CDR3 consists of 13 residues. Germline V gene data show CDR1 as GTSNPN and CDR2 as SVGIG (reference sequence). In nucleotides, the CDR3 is TGTGCCTGGAAGGTTAAGGGTGTCCAGCCCCAGCATTTT. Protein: CAWKVKGVQPQHF.

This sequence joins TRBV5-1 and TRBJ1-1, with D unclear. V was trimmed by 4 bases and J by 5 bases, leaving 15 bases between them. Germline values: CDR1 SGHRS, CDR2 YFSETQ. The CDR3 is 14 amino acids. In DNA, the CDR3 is TGCGCCAGCAGCCCACTCGGGCCGGGGACTGAAGCTTTCTTT. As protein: CASSPLGPGTEAFF.

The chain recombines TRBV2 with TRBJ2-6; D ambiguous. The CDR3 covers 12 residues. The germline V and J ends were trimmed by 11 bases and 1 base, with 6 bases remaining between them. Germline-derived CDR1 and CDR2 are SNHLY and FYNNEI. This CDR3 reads CAGESGANVLTF. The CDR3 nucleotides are TGTGCCGGAGAATCTGGGGCCAACGTCCTGACTTTC. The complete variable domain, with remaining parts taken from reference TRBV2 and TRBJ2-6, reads EPEVTQTPSHQVTQMGQEVILRCVPISNHLYFYWYRQILGQKVEFLVSFYNNEISEKSEIFDDQFSVERPDGSNFTLKIRSTKLEDSAMYFCAGESGANVLTFGAGSRLTVL.

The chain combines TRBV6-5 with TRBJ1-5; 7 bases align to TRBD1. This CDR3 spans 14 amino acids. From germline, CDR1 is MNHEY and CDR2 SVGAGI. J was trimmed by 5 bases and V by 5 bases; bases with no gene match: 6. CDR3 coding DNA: TGTGCCAGCAGTGACAGGGTGCGAGATCAGCCCCAGCATTTT. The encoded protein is CASSDRVRDQPQHF.

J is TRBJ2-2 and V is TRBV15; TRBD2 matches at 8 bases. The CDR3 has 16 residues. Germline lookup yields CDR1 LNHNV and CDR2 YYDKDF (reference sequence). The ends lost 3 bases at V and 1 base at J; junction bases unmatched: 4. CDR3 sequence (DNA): TGTGCCACCAGCAGCGGGGGGGCTGAGAACACCGGGGAGCTGTTTTTT. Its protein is CATSSGGAENTGELFF.

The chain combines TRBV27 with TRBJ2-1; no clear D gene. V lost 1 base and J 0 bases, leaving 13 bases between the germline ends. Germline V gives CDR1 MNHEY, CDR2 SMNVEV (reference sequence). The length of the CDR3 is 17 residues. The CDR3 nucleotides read TGTGCCAGCAGTTTATTTAGTGGCCTTAGCTCCTACAATGAGCAGTTCTTC. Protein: CASSLFSGLSSYNEQFF.

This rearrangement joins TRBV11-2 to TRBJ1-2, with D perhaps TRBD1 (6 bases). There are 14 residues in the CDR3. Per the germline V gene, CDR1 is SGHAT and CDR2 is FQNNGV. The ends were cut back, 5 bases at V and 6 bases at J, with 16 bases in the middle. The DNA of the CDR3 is TGTGCCAGCAGCCCACGACAGGTCGGGGATGGCTACACCTTC. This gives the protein CASSPRQVGDGYTF.

DNA for the CDR3: TGTGCCAGCAGTAGGCGGACAGGGGGCAACACTGAAGCTTTCTTT. This sequence encodes CASSRRTGGNTEAFF. The rearrangement uses TRBV2 and TRBJ1-1, with TRBD1 matching over 11 bases. Trimming cost V 5 bases and J 2 bases; bases outside gene matches: 4. There are 15 residues in the CDR3. Germline assignment: CDR1 SNHLY and CDR2 FYNNEI.

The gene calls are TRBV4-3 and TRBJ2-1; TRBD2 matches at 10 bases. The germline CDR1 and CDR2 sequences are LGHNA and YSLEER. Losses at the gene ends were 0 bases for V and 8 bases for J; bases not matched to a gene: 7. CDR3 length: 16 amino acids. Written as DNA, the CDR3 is TGCGCCAGCAGCCAAGATGGCACTAGCGGGACCTATGAGCAGTTCTTC. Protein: CASSQDGTSGTYEQFF.

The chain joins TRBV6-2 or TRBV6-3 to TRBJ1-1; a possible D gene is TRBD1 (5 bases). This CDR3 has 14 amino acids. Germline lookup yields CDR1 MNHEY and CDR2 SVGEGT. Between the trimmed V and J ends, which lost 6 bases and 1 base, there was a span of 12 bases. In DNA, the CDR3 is TGTGCCAGCAGCCCCTCAGGGTGGAACACTGAAGCTTTCTTT. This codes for CASSPSGWNTEAFF.

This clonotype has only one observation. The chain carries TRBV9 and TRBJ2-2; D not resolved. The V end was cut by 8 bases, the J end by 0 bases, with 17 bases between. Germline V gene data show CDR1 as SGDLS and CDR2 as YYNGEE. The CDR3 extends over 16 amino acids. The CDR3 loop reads CASAGNALANTGELFF. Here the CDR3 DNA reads TGTGCCAGTGCCGGAAACGCCCTTGCGAACACCGGGGAGCTGTTTTTT.

The chain's CDR3 is CASSYSGEGGEQYF. The CDR3 bases are TGTGCCAGCAGTTACTCGGGGGAGGGAGGCGAGCAGTACTTC. The V call is TRBV6-6, the J call TRBJ2-7; TRBD2 matches 7 bases. The CDR3 runs to 14 residues. Germline CDR1 and CDR2: MNHNY and SVGAGI (reference sequence). V was pared by 0 bases and J by 6 bases, with 5 bases of the junction left unmatched.

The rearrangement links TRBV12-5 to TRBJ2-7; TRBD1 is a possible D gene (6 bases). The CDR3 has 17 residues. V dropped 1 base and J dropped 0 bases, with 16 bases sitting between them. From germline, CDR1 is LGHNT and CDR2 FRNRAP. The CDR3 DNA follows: TGTGCTAGTGGTTTGGCCCTAGGACAGCACAACTCCTACGAGCAGTACTTC. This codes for CASGLALGQHNSYEQYF.

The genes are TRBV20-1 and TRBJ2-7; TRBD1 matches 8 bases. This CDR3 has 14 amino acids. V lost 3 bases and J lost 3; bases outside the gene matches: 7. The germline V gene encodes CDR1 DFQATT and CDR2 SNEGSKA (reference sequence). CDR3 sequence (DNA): TGCAGTGCTAGCGGGACAGGTAGTATCTACGAGCAGTACTTC. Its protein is CSASGTGSIYEQYF.

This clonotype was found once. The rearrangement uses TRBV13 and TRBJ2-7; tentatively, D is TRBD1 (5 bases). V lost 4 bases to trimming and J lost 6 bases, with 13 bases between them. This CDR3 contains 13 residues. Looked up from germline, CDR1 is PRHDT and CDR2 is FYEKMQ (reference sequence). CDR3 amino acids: CASSSGQGSEQYF. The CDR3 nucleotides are TGTGCCAGCAGCTCGGGTCAGGGATCCGAGCAGTACTTC.

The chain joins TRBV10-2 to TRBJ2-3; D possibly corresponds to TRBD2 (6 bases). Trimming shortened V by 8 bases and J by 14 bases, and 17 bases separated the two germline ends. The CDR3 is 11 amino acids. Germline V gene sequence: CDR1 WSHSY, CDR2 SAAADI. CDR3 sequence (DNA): TGCGCCAGCGGGGCAGCGGGCCTACGGTATTTT. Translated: CASGAAGLRYF.